This TCR beta chain is drawn from a study of OX40 agonist ivuxolimab in advanced cancers. In the study overall: Given to patients was ivuxolimab, an agonistic anti-OX40 (CD134) antibody. Dose-escalation patients' cancers were hepatocellular carcinoma, melanoma, renal cell or head and neck cancer. Study-wide results and limits: Clonal expansion from baseline to week 6 occurred in both CD4+ and CD8+ T cells. On average, CD8+ T cells showed a greater number of expanded clones than CD4+.

Germline values: CDR1 SGDLS, CDR2 YYNGEE. Trimming took 2 bases from V and 5 from J; bases not matched to a gene: 9. This CDR3 comprises 15 residues. As for this clone: As yet, its antigen is unknown.

Measured with immunoSEQ multiplex PCR; TCRdb has only the in-frame clones, and not every one. Here the sample spans 100,000 or so clones, roughly 94% being singletons. The V gene is TRBV9, the J gene TRBJ2-5, with 7 bases that match TRBD2. This receptor was obtained from an adult with an advanced solid tumor such as melanoma, head and neck, liver or kidney cancer. The sequencing here drew on CD4+ or CD8+ T cells sorted from blood, taken in a trial of the OX40 agonist ivuxolimab. The CDR3 spells CASSVWAGEGETQYF. As DNA, the CDR3 is TGTGCCAGCAGCGTTTGGGCGGGAGAGGGGGAGACCCAGTACTTC.